Listed below are T cell receptor beta chains from one sample, sequenced in a study of vaccination effects on CD4 cells after COVID-19. Here immunoSEQ multiplex PCR was the method, and the copy in TCRdb shows in-frame clones only, minus some. Of about 45,000 clones listed, 65% to 80% are singletons. Their specific antigens are unknown. The material was CD4+ T cells from PBMCs cultured without peptide, obtained after COVID-19 vaccination. Receptors originate from a human donor who received a COVID-19 vaccine. The CDR3 runs from the conserved cysteine through the conserved F or W. D genes are given only for firm matches. Clone size is shown for a subset of rows, as once, few, many or a class of expanded clone.

v_call: TRBV27
j_call: TRBJ1-6
d_call: .
clone_size: .
cdr3_aa: CASSYTPTGDYNSPLHF
cdr3_nt: TGTGCCAGCAGTTACACCCCGACAGGAGACTATAATTCACCCCTCCACTTT

v_call: TRBV2
j_call: TRBJ2-7
d_call: .
clone_size: once
cdr3_aa: CASTIGQNEQYF
cdr3_nt: TGTGCCAGCACCATAGGACAGAACGAGCAGTACTTC

v_call: TRBV7-2
j_call: TRBJ2-1
d_call: TRBD2
clone_size: .
cdr3_aa: CASSTAGTSVYNEQFF
cdr3_nt: TGTGCCAGCAGCACCGCCGGGACTAGCGTCTACAATGAGCAGTTCTTC

v_call: TRBV5-1
j_call: TRBJ2-1
d_call: TRBD1
clone_size: .
cdr3_aa: CASSLATDRGQNEQFF
cdr3_nt: TGCGCCAGCAGCTTGGCCACTGACAGGGGGCAAAATGAGCAGTTCTTC

v_call: TRBV4-1
j_call: TRBJ2-1
d_call: TRBD1
clone_size: .
cdr3_aa: CASSHRQGFTSEQFF
cdr3_nt: TGCGCCAGCAGCCATCGACAGGGGTTTACGAGTGAGCAGTTCTTC

v_call: TRBV29-1
j_call: TRBJ2-1
d_call: TRBD1
clone_size: few
cdr3_aa: CSVGNGQGGEQFF
cdr3_nt: TGCAGCGTGGGAAACGGACAGGGTGGAGAGCAGTTCTTC

v_call: TRBV19
j_call: TRBJ2-3
d_call: .
clone_size: .
cdr3_aa: CASSVGPTRTDTQYF
cdr3_nt: TGTGCCAGTAGTGTCGGACCCACCCGCACAGATACGCAGTATTTT

v_call: TRBV10-3
j_call: TRBJ1-6
d_call: .
clone_size: .
cdr3_aa: CAIWEGRGNSPLHF
cdr3_nt: TGTGCCATCTGGGAGGGCAGGGGTAATTCACCCCTCCACTTT

v_call: TRBV7-2
j_call: TRBJ2-7
d_call: .
clone_size: .
cdr3_aa: CASSLIGSYEQYF
cdr3_nt: TGTGCCAGCAGCTTAATCGGCTCCTACGAGCAGTACTTC

v_call: TRBV7-9
j_call: TRBJ2-7
d_call: TRBD2
clone_size: .
cdr3_aa: CASTSGTRTLYEQYF
cdr3_nt: TGTGCCAGCACCTCCGGGACTAGGACCCTCTACGAGCAGTACTTC

v_call: TRBV29-1
j_call: TRBJ1-2
d_call: TRBD1
clone_size: few
cdr3_aa: CSVESIQGAYTF
cdr3_nt: TGCAGCGTTGAGTCGATACAGGGGGCCTACACCTTC

v_call: TRBV5-4
j_call: TRBJ1-2
d_call: TRBD1
clone_size: few
cdr3_aa: CASRWTGADGYTF
cdr3_nt: TGTGCCAGCAGGTGGACAGGGGCGGATGGCTACACCTTC

v_call: TRBV19
j_call: TRBJ1-1
d_call: TRBD1
clone_size: .
cdr3_aa: CASSTGANTEAFF
cdr3_nt: TGTGCCAGCAGTACAGGGGCGAACACTGAAGCTTTCTTT

v_call: TRBV7-9
j_call: TRBJ2-3
d_call: TRBD1
clone_size: .
cdr3_aa: CASSVGTGGTDTQYF
cdr3_nt: TGTGCCAGCAGTGTCGGGACAGGGGGAACAGATACGCAGTATTTT

v_call: TRBV30
j_call: TRBJ1-5
d_call: .
clone_size: .
cdr3_aa: CAWSVGLYSNQPQHF
cdr3_nt: TGTGCCTGGAGTGTGGGACTCTATAGCAATCAGCCCCAGCATTTT

v_call: TRBV3-1/TRBV3-2
j_call: TRBJ2-1
d_call: TRBD2
clone_size: .
cdr3_aa: CASRAGVGYNEQFF
cdr3_nt: TGTGCCAGCCGAGCGGGAGTCGGGTACAATGAGCAGTTCTTC

v_call: TRBV6-5
j_call: TRBJ2-3
d_call: TRBD2
clone_size: once
cdr3_aa: CASTQSGGGRVQYF
cdr3_nt: TGTGCCAGCACCCAGAGCGGGGGGGGGCGTGTGCAGTATTTT

v_call: TRBV2
j_call: TRBJ2-1
d_call: .
clone_size: few
cdr3_aa: CASSDGRAYNEQFF
cdr3_nt: TGTGCCAGCAGTGACGGACGGGCCTACAATGAGCAGTTCTTC

v_call: TRBV2
j_call: TRBJ1-1
d_call: .
clone_size: few
cdr3_aa: CASSDQGNTEAFF
cdr3_nt: TGTGCCAGCAGTGATCAGGGGAACACTGAAGCTTTCTTT

v_call: TRBV5-1
j_call: TRBJ2-2
d_call: .
clone_size: .
cdr3_aa: CASSFTTANTGELFF
cdr3_nt: TGCGCCAGCAGCTTTACTACCGCGAACACCGGGGAGCTGTTTTTT

v_call: TRBV2
j_call: TRBJ2-7
d_call: TRBD1
clone_size: few
cdr3_aa: CASFPTGSSYEQYF
cdr3_nt: TGTGCCAGTTTCCCGACAGGGAGCTCCTACGAGCAGTACTTC

v_call: TRBV7-8
j_call: TRBJ1-6
d_call: .
clone_size: once
cdr3_aa: CASSLEGSSYNSPLHF
cdr3_nt: TGTGCCAGCAGCTTAGAAGGGAGCTCCTATAATTCACCCCTCCACTTT

v_call: TRBV27
j_call: TRBJ2-3
d_call: TRBD2
clone_size: .
cdr3_aa: CASSSLSFSGRAHPDTQYF
cdr3_nt: TGTGCCAGCAGTTCCCTTTCCTTTAGCGGGAGGGCCCATCCAGATACGCAGTATTTT

v_call: TRBV13
j_call: TRBJ1-3
d_call: .
clone_size: .
cdr3_aa: CASSLGPISRTTGSGNTIYF
cdr3_nt: TGTGCCAGCAGCTTAGGCCCAATTTCCCGGACAACCGGCTCTGGAAACACCATATATTTT